Following are 23 T cell receptor beta chains from one sample sequenced in a study of blood T cells in healthy people across ages (dated by TCRdb to about 2015). Library creation used 5' RACE. Sequencing instrument: Illumina HiSeq 2500. A second PCR of about 7 to 12 cycles was run with a J-beta primer mix and a sample-barcoded 5' primer. In-frame beta chains were kept once TCRdb had trimmed the public reads at Q25 with fastp and called clones with MiXCR. Identical CDR3 protein sequences are pooled into one entry, listed with their most common genes and DNA. Within this sample are around 1,000,000 distinct CDR3 sequences, with about 25% of them counted one time only. Jointly, the top ten make up less than 0.75% of the sample. These sequences were also reported in another study, on T cells of mothers and their children.

The source material was blood. These receptors came from a girl aged 2 to 10 in good health.

V usage is TRBV6-2 or TRBV6-3 and J usage is TRBJ1-1, with D hard to call. CDR1 MNHEY and CDR2 SVGEGT come from the germline V gene. This CDR3 has 12 amino acids. Trimming took 7 bases from V and 1 from J, leaving 7 bases between them. Here the CDR3 reads CASKEANTEAFF. In DNA, the CDR3 is TGTGCCAGCAAGGAGGCGAACACTGAAGCTTTCTTT.

This sequence joins TRBV24-1 and TRBJ1-2; 8 bases are a match to TRBD1. V dropped 5 bases and J dropped 6; count of bases not matched to a gene: 10. CDR3 length equals 15 residues. CDR1 and CDR2 (germline): KGHDR, SFDVKD. The CDR3 is CATSVSGGLMDGYTF. DNA of the CDR3: TGTGCCACCAGTGTATCAGGGGGCCTAATGGATGGCTACACCTTC.

The V and J genes are TRBV14 and TRBJ1-2; D is possibly TRBD1 (5 bases). CDR3 length equals 13 residues. The germline gives CDR1 SGHDN, CDR2 FVKESK. V lost 6 bases to trimming and J lost 6 bases, with 14 bases between them. The chain's CDR3 is CASSRDSTNGYTF. CDR3 bases: TGTGCCAGCAGTCGGGACTCTACGAATGGCTACACCTTC.

This clonotype was detected ten times or more. The V call is TRBV10-3, the J call TRBJ1-2, with D unresolved. Germline CDR1 and CDR2: ENHRY and SYGVKD. V was pared by 3 bases and J by 8 bases, with 13 bases between. The CDR3 spans 13 residues. CDR3 nucleotide sequence: TGTGCCATCAGTGATGACTGGGGAGGCGGCTACACCTTC. Protein product: CAISDDWGGGYTF.

In this sample, this clonotype turned up a few times. V is TRBV7-2 and J is TRBJ2-5; D assignment may be TRBD1 or TRBD2 (5 bases each). Trimming took 2 bases from V and 5 from J, leaving 12 bases between them. The CDR3 is made up of 14 amino acids. Germline-derived CDR1 and CDR2 are SGHTA and FQGNSA. CDR3 protein: CASSLITGQETQYF. Written as DNA, the CDR3 is TGTGCCAGCAGCTTAATCACGGGGCAGGAGACCCAGTACTTC.

The chain carries TRBV29-1 and TRBJ2-1, with D possibly being TRBD1 (6 bases). The CDR3 length is 13 residues. CDR1 is SQVTM and CDR2 is ANQGSEA in the germline V gene. The germline V and J ends were trimmed by 4 bases and 3 bases, with 10 bases remaining between them. The CDR3 here is CSVGQEFYNEQFF. The CDR3 DNA follows: TGCAGCGTTGGACAGGAGTTCTACAATGAGCAGTTCTTC.

This chain links TRBV3-1 with TRBJ1-5; 8 nucleotides line up with TRBD1. The ends lost 2 bases at V and 9 bases at J; junction bases unmatched: 9. CDR1 is LGHDT and CDR2 is YNNKEL in the germline V gene (reference sequence). This CDR3 comprises 15 residues. DNA for the CDR3: TGTGCCAGCAGCCAAAATCCCCGGACAGGGCCGCCCCAGCATTTT. It is translated as CASSQNPRTGPPQHF.

The sample holds a few counts of this clonotype. The rearrangement joins TRBV12-3 or TRBV12-4 to TRBJ1-5; D not certain. V was clipped by 5 bases and J by 5 bases, with 19 bases between them. There are 16 residues in the CDR3. The DNA of the CDR3 is TGTGCCAGCAGTCTTTGGGCGGTCTCCGGGGATCAGCCCCAGCATTTT. Translation gives CASSLWAVSGDQPQHF.

The chain has TRBV11-2 and TRBJ2-5, with TRBD2 identical over 9 bases. With the DNA end fitting TRBJ2-1 better, the J assignment may be wrong. Per germline, CDR1 SGHAT and CDR2 FQNNGV. The CDR3 loop spans 16 amino acids. This CDR3 reads CASSLSASGVYNEQFF. CDR3 nucleotides: TGTGCCAGCAGCTTATCGGCTAGCGGGGTTTACAATGAGCAGTTCTTC.

The gene calls are TRBV29-1 and TRBJ1-4; D gene uncertain. Germline-derived CDR1 and CDR2 are SQVTM and ANQGSEA. The V end was cut by 7 bases, the J end by 7 bases, with 10 bases between. This CDR3 region has 11 residues. This CDR3 is CSGGRGEKLFF. The CDR3 DNA follows: TGCAGCGGCGGACGGGGTGAAAAACTGTTTTTT.

The chain combines TRBV28 with TRBJ2-1; weak D call: TRBD2 (6 bases). V shed 5 bases and J shed 11 bases, with 25 bases lying between them. Germline CDR1 is MDHEN and CDR2 is SYDVKM. This CDR3 has 16 residues. The CDR3 nucleotides are TGTGCCAGCAGTCCCCCTTCGCCGCCGGGACTCAGTAAGCAGTTCTTC. This gives the protein CASSPPSPPGLSKQFF.

This clonotype has a handful of counts. In DNA form, the CDR3 reads TGCGCCAGCAGCTTAGGGTCCGGGATGCAAAACACCGGGGAGCTGTTTTTT. Protein product: CASSLGSGMQNTGELFF. The V call is TRBV5-1, the J call TRBJ2-2, with a tentative D call TRBD2 (5 bases). V was trimmed by 2 bases and J by 2 bases, leaving 16 bases between them. This CDR3 region has 17 residues. The germline V gene encodes CDR1 SGHRS and CDR2 YFSETQ.

The count of this clonotype is one. The chain joins TRBV7-2 to TRBJ2-1; D perhaps matches TRBD2 (5 bases). Trimming left V 5 bases short and J 2 bases short, with 10 bases between. The CDR3 sequence is 14 residues long. Per germline, CDR1 SGHTA and CDR2 FQGNSA. The CDR3 reads CASSPHGTYNEQFF. DNA of the CDR3: TGTGCCAGCAGCCCGCACGGGACCTACAATGAGCAGTTCTTC.

There are many counts of this clonotype. The genes are TRBV7-9 and TRBJ2-1; D unresolved. Germline V gene lookup returns CDR1 SEHNR and CDR2 FQNEAQ (reference sequence). Trimming removed 5 bases at V and 6 bases at J, with 8 bases between. This CDR3 contains 12 residues. The CDR3 DNA reads TGTGCCAGCAGCCCTCTAAGCAATGAGCAGTTCTTC. Its translation is CASSPLSNEQFF.

This clonotype has more than one count but fewer than ten. The chain links TRBV2 to TRBJ1-4, with a weak D call TRBD1 (5 bases). V was cut by 5 bases and J by 7 bases, with 14 bases left in between. The CDR3 consists of 14 residues. Per germline, CDR1 SNHLY and CDR2 FYNNEI. CDR3 in DNA: TGTGCCAGCAGTTCTCCCAGGGACCCTGAAAAACTGTTTTTT. Its protein is CASSSPRDPEKLFF.

This sequence joins TRBV9 and TRBJ2-2; D unresolved. The germline gives CDR1 SGDLS, CDR2 YYNGEE. The CDR3 sequence is 13 residues long. V lost 4 bases, J lost 5 bases, and 9 bases lay in between. CDR3 loop: CASSPSVTGELFF. The CDR3 nucleotides read TGTGCCAGCAGCCCGAGTGTGACCGGGGAGCTGTTTTTT.

This clonotype was observed a handful of times. The gene calls are TRBV4-1 and TRBJ2-4; TRBD2 agrees at 15 bases. V shed 6 bases, J shed 9 bases, and the junction held 12 bases outside the gene matches. Germline V gene lookup returns CDR1 MGHRA and CDR2 YSYEKL. The CDR3 sequence is 17 residues long. In DNA form, the CDR3 reads TGCGCCAGCAGGCCAGGACTAGCGGGAGGGACGTTGGTCATTCAGTACTTC. This translates into CASRPGLAGGTLVIQYF.

This clonotype was counted between two and nine times. CDR3 bases: TGTGCCAGCAGCTTCGACAGCCAATCGTCACAAGCTTTCTTT. Encoded protein: CASSFDSQSSQAFF. The chain carries TRBV7-9 and TRBJ1-1; possibly TRBD1 for D (5 bases). The CDR3 is made up of 14 amino acids. CDR1 and CDR2 (germline): SEHNR, FQNEAQ (reference sequence). The V and J ends lost 3 bases and 9 bases respectively, with 17 bases between them.

V usage is TRBV15 and J usage is TRBJ2-3; D not certain. CDR3 length equals 12 residues. Trimming removed 6 bases at V and 3 bases at J, with 7 bases between. CDR1 and CDR2 (germline): LNHNV, YYDKDF (reference sequence). CDR3 region: CATRTETDTQYF. The CDR3 nucleotides are TGTGCCACCAGGACTGAAACAGATACGCAGTATTTT.

CDR3 residues: CASSPTGSSLGFF. In DNA form, the CDR3 reads TGTGCCAGCAGTCCGACAGGATCTTCTTTGGGTTTCTTT. The gene calls are TRBV6-6 and TRBJ1-1, with D maybe TRBD1 (6 bases). The V end lost 5 bases, the J end lost 13 bases, and 20 bases lay between the germline ends. CDR1 is MNHNY and CDR2 is SVGAGI in the germline V gene (reference sequence). This CDR3 has 13 residues.

Only a few counts were recorded for this clonotype. The CDR3 sequence: CSAGFSAGGGDEQFF. For the CDR3, the DNA is TGCAGTGCTGGATTCTCGGCAGGGGGCGGGGATGAGCAGTTCTTC. This sequence joins TRBV20-1 and TRBJ2-5; 8 bases map to TRBD1. With the DNA end fitting TRBJ2-1 better, the J assignment may be wrong. CDR1 and CDR2 from the germline V gene are DFQATT and SNEGSKA (reference sequence). The CDR3 is 15 amino acids.

This clonotype was counted only a few times. V is TRBV9 and J is TRBJ1-4; the D is unclear. The V gene lost 1 base and the J gene lost 2 bases, with 6 bases spanning the gap. Germline V lookup: CDR1 SGDLS, CDR2 YYNGEE. This CDR3 region has 14 residues. The CDR3 DNA sequence: TGTGCCAGCAGCGTAAGCCCGACTAATGAAAAACTGTTTTTT. It is translated as CASSVSPTNEKLFF.

The V call is TRBV20-1, the J call TRBJ1-1, with no clear D. Germline V gives CDR1 DFQATT, CDR2 SNEGSKA (reference sequence). Between the trimmed V and J ends, which lost 0 bases and 0 bases, there was a span of 11 bases. The CDR3 is 15 residues long. The CDR3 region is CSARDVLNLNTEAFF. CDR3 DNA: TGCAGTGCTAGAGATGTACTGAACTTGAACACTGAAGCTTTCTTT.